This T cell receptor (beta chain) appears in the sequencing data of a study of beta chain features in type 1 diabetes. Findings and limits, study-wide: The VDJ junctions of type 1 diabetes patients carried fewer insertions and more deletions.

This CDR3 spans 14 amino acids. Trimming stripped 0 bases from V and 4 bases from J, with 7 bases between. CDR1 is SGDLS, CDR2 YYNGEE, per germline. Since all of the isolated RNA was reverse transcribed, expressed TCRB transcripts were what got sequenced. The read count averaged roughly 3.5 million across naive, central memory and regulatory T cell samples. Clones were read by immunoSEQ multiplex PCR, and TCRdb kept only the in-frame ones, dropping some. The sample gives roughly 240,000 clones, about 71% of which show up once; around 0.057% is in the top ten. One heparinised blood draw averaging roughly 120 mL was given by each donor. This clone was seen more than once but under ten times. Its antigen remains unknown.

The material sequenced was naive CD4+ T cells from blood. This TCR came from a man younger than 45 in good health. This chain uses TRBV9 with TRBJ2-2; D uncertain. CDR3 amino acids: CASSVEGRTGELFF. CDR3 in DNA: TGTGCCAGCAGCGTAGAAGGGCGCACCGGGGAGCTGTTTTTT.